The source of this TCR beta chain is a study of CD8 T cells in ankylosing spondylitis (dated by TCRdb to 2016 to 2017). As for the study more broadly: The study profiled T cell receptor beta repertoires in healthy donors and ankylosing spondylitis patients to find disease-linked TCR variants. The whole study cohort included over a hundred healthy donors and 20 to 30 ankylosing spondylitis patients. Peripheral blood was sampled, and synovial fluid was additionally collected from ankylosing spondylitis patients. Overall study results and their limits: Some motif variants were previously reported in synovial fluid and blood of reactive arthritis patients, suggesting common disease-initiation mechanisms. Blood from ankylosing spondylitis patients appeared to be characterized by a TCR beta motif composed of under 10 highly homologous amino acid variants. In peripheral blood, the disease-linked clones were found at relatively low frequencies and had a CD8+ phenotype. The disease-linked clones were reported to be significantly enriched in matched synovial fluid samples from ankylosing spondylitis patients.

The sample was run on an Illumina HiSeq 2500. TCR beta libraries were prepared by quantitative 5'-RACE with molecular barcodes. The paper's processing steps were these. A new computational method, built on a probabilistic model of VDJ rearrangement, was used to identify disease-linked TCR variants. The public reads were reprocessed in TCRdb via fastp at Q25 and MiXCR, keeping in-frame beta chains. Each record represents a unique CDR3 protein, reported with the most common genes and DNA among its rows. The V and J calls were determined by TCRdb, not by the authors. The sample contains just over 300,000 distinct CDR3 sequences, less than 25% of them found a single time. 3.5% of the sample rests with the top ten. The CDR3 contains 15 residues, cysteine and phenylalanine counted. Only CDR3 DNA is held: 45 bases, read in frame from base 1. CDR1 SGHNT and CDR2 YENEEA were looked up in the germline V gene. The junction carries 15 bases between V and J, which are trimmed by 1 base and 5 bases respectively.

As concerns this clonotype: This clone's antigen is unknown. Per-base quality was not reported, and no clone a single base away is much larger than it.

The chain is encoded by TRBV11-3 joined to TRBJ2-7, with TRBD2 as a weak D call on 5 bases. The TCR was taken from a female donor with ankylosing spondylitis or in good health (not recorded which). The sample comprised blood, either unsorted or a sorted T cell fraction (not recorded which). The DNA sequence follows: TGTGCCAGCAGCTTAGGAGGAGGAGATGTCCACGAGCAGTACTTC. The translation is CASSLGGGDVHEQYF.